This T cell receptor beta chain was observed in a study of identical twins. Study-level findings and limits: Weaker excess sharing between twins was seen in beta out-of-frame sequences. Insertions were fewer in abundant cord blood beta clonotypes, whereas memory repertoires showed none of this pattern.

Between the trimmed V and J ends, which lost 8 bases and 5 bases, there was a span of 15 bases. This CDR3 has 13 amino acids. TCRdb re-derived calls from the 5' RACE reads in MiXCR, one entry per CDR3 protein. The data show around 480,000 distinct CDR3 sequences, with more than 13% seen just once and around 0.52% held by the top ten. Concerning this clonotype: The antigen is unknown.

This sample was shared with a second study, whose subject was yellow fever vaccine responses in identical twins.

This rearrangement joins TRBV12-3 or TRBV12-4 to TRBJ1-2; D possibly corresponds to TRBD1 (5 bases). Material: CD4+ T cells sorted from blood. This receptor was identified in a woman under 30 in good health. The CDR3 nucleotides are TGTGCCAGCGGGGGAGGATCTGAGTATGGCTACACCTTC. As protein: CASGGGSEYGYTF.